This TCR beta chain was observed in a study of T cells in Graves' hyperthyroidism and ophthalmopathy. Germline lookup yields CDR1 MNHEY and CDR2 SVGAGI. The CDR3 totals 16 residues. V was clipped by 6 bases and J by 1 base, with 17 bases between them. TCR beta CDR3 regions were amplified from RNA transcripts. The primer set for the first-round RT-PCR of the TCR CDR3 was HTBI. Via MiXCR, TCRdb re-called the multiplex PCR reads, giving one row per CDR3 protein. The profile covers 40,000 to 65,000 distinct CDR3 sequences, with about half appearing a single time and about a tenth taken by the ten largest. Individuals with ophthalmopathy presented a Clinical Activity Score of at least 3, a NOSPECS grade of at least 4 and a duration under 3 months. Diagnosis relied on clinical symptoms, serum thyroxine and TRAb, thyroid ultrasound and orbital computed tomography. The PBMCs were sourced from fresh peripheral blood (approximately 10 ml).

Specimen: blood. V gene TRBV6-5 combines with J gene TRBJ2-3, with TRBD2 as a possible D gene (7 bases). This clonotype originated in a woman between 50 and 59 years old with Graves' ophthalmopathy. The CDR3 reads CASRNRASGGTDTQYF. Written as DNA, the CDR3 is TGTGCCAGCAGAAACAGGGCCAGCGGGGGCACAGATACGCAGTATTTT.